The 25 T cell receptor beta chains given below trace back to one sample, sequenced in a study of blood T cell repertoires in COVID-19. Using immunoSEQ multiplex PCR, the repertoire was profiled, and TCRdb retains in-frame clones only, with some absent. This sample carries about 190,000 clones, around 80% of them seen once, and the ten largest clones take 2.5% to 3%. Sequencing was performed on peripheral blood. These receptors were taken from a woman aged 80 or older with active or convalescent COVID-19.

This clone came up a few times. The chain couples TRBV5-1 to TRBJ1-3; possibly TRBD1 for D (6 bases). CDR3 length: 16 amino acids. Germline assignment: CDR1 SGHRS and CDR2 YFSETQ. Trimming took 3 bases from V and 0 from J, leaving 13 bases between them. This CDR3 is CASSSGGGTSGNTIYF. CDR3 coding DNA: TGCGCCAGCAGCTCGGGAGGGGGGACCTCTGGAAACACCATATATTTT.

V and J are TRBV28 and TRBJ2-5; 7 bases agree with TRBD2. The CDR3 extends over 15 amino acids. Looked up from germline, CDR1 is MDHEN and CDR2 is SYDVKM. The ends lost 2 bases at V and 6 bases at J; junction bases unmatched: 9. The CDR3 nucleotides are TGTGCCAGCAGTTTAATCGGGACCGGGGGGAAGACCCAGTACTTC. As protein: CASSLIGTGGKTQYF.

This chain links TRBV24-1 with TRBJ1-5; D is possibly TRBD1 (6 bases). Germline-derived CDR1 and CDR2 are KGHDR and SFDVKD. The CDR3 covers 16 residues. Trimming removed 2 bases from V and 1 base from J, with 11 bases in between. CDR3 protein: CATSDSGVRSNQPQHF. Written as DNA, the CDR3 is TGTGCCACCAGTGATTCAGGGGTGAGGAGCAATCAGCCCCAGCATTTT.

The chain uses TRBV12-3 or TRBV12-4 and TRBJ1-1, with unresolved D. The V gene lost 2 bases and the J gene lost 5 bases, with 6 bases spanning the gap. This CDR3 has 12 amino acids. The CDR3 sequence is CASSLMRTEAFF. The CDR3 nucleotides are TGTGCCAGCAGTTTAATGAGGACTGAAGCTTTCTTT.

This CDR3 is CASSYSGSPSYEQYF. The DNA for the CDR3 is TGTGCCAGCAGTTACTCCGGGTCTCCTTCCTACGAGCAGTACTTC. The rearrangement joins TRBV6-5 to TRBJ2-7, with D unresolved. The germline CDR1 and CDR2 sequences are MNHEY and SVGAGI. The CDR3 has 15 amino acids. The V end lost 0 bases, the J end lost 1 base, and 10 bases lay between the germline ends.

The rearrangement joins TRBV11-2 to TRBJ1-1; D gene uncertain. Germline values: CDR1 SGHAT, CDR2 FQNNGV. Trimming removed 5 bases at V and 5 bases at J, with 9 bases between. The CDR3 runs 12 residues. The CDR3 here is CASSIERTEAFF. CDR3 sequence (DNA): TGTGCCAGCAGCATCGAGAGGACTGAAGCTTTCTTT. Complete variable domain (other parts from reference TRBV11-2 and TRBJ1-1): EAGVAQSPRYKIIEKRQSVAFWCNPISGHATLYWYQQILGQGPKLLIQFQNNGVVDDSQLPKDRFSAERLKGVDSTLKIQPAKLEDSAVYLCASSIERTEAFFGQGTRLTVV.

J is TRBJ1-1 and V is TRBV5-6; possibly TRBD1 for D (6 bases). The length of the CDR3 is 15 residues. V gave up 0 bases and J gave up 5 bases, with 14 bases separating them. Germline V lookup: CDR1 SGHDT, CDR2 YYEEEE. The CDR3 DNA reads TGTGCCAGCAGCTTGGCTGGGGGCGGCCGAACTGAAGCTTTCTTT. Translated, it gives CASSLAGGGRTEAFF.

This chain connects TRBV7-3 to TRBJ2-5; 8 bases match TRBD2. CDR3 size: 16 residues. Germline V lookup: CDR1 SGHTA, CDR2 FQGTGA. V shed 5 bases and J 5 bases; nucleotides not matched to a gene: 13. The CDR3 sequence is CASSRDAFGGAETQYF. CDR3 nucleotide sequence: TGTGCCAGCAGCCGCGACGCATTCGGGGGGGCCGAGACCCAGTACTTC.

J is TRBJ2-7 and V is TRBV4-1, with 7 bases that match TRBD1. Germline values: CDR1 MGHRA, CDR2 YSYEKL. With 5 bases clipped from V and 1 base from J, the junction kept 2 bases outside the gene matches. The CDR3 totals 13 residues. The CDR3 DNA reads TGCGCCAGCAGCAGGGGGCTTTCCTACGAGCAGTACTTC. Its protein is CASSRGLSYEQYF.

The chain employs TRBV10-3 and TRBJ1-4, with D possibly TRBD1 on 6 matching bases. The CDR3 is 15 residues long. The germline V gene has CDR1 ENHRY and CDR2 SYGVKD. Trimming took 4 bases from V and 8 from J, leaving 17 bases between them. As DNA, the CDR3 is TGTGCCATCAGTGCAAACCCACAGGGAGAGGAAAAACTGTTTTTT. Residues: CAISANPQGEEKLFF.

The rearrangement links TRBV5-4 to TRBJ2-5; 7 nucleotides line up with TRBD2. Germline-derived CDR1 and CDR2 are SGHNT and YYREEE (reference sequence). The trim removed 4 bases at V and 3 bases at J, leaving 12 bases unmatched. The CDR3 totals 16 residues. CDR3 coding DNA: TGTGCCAGCAGCCCACTCGGAGCGGGGATAGAAGAGACCCAGTACTTC. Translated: CASSPLGAGIEETQYF.

CDR3 sequence reads: CASSHLGGGGTEAFF. CDR3 sequence (DNA): TGTGCCAGCAGCCACCTGGGAGGGGGAGGGACTGAAGCTTTCTTT. The chain couples TRBV3-1 (or the pseudogene TRBV3-2) to TRBJ1-1, with a possible D match to TRBD1 (6 bases). The CDR3 covers 15 residues. The ends were cut back, 3 bases at V and 5 bases at J, with 16 bases in the middle. Per the germline V gene, CDR1 is LGHDT and CDR2 is YNNKEL (reference sequence).

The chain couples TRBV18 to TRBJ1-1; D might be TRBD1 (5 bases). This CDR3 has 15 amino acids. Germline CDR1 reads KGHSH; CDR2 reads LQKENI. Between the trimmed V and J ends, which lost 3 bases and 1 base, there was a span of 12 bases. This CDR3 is CASSPRVSSNTEAFF. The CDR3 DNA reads TGTGCCAGCTCACCCAGGGTATCATCGAACACTGAAGCTTTCTTT.

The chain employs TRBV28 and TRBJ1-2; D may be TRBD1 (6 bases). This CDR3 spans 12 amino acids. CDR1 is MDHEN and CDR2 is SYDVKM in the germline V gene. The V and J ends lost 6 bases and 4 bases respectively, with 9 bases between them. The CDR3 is CASRGHSYGYTF. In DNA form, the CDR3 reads TGTGCCAGCAGGGGACACAGCTATGGCTACACCTTC.

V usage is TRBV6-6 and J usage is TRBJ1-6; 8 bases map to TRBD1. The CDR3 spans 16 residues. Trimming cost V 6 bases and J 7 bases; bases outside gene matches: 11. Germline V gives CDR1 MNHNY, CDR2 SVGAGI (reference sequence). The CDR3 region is CASSRLPDRVNSPLHF. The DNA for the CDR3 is TGTGCCAGCAGCCGCCTCCCGGACAGGGTAAATTCACCCCTCCACTTT.

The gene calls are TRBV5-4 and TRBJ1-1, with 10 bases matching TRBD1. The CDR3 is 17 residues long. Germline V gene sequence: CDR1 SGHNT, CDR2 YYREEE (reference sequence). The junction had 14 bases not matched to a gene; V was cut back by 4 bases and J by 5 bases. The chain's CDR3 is CASSLGTGAGRGTEAFF. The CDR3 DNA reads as TGTGCCAGCAGCCTCGGGACAGGGGCGGGAAGAGGGACTGAAGCTTTCTTT. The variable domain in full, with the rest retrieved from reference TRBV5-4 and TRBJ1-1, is ETGVTQSPTHLIKTRGQQVTLRCSSQSGHNTVSWYQQALGQGPQFIFQYYREEENGRGNFPPRFSGLQFPNYSSELNVNALELDDSALYLCASSLGTGAGRGTEAFFGQGTRLTVV.

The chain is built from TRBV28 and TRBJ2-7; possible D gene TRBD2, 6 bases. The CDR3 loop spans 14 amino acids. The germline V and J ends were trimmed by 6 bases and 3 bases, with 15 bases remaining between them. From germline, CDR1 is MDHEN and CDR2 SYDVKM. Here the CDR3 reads CASRIGTGLYEQYF. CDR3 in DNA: TGTGCCAGCAGGATTGGGACGGGACTCTACGAGCAGTACTTC. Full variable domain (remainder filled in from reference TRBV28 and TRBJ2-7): DVKVTQSSRYLVKRTGEKVFLECVQDMDHENMFWYRQDPGLGLRLIYFSYDVKMKEKGDIPEGYSVSREKKERFSLILESASTNQTSMYLCASRIGTGLYEQYFGPGTRLTVT.

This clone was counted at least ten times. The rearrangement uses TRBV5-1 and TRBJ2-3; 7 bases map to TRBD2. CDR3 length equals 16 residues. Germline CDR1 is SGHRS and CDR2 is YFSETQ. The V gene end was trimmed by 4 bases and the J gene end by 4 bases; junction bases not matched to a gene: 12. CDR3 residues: CASSLGGTHGADTQYF. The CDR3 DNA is TGCGCCAGCAGCCTGGGGGGGACTCACGGGGCAGATACGCAGTATTTT.

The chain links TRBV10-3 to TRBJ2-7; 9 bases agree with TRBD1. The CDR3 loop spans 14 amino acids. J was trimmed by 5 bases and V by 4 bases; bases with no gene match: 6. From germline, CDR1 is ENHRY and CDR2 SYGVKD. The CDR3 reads CAISGQGVSDEQYF. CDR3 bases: TGTGCCATCAGTGGACAGGGGGTTAGTGACGAGCAGTACTTC.

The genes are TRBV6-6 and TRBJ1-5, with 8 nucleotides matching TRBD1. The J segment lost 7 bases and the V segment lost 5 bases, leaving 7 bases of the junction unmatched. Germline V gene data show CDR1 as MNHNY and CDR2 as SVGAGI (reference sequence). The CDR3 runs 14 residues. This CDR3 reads CASSNGQGIQPQHF. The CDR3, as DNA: TGTGCCAGCAGTAACGGACAGGGAATCCAGCCCCAGCATTTT.

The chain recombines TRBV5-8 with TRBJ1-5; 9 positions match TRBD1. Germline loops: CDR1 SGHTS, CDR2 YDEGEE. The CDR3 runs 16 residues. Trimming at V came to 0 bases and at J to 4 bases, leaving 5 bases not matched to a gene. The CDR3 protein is CASSLEGQGENQPQHF. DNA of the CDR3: TGTGCCAGCAGCTTGGAGGGACAGGGAGAAAATCAGCCCCAGCATTTT. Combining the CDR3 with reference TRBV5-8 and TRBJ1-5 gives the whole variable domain EAGVTQSPTHLIKTRGQQATLRCSPISGHTSVYWYQQALGLGLQFLLWYDEGEERNRGNFPPRFSGRQFPNYSSELNVNALELEDSALYLCASSLEGQGENQPQHFGDGTRLSIL.

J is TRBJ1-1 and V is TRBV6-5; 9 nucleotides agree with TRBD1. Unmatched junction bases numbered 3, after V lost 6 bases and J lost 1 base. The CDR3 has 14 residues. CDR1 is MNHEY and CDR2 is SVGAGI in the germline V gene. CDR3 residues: CASSKDRGNTEAFF. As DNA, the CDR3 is TGTGCCAGCAGCAAGGACAGGGGGAACACTGAAGCTTTCTTT.

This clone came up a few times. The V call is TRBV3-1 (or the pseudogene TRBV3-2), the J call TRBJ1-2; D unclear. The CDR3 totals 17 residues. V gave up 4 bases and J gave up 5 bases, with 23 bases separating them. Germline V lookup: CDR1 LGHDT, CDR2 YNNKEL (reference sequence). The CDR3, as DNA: TGTGCCAGCAGCCTACGCTTTCCGGGGAGGGAGGTGTATGGCTACACCTTC. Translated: CASSLRFPGREVYGYTF.

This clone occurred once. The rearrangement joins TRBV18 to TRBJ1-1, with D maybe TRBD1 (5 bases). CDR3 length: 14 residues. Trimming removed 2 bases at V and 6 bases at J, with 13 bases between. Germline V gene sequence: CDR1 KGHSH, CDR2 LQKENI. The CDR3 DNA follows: TGTGCCAGCTCACCAGGAGGAGGGACGCCTGAAGCTTTCTTT. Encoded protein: CASSPGGGTPEAFF.

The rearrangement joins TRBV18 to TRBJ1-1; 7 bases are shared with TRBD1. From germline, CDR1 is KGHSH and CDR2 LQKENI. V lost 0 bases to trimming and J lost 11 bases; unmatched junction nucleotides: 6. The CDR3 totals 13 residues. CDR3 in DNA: TGTGCCAGCTCACCACCTGGAGGGGGCGTGGCTTTCTTT. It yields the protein CASSPPGGGVAFF.